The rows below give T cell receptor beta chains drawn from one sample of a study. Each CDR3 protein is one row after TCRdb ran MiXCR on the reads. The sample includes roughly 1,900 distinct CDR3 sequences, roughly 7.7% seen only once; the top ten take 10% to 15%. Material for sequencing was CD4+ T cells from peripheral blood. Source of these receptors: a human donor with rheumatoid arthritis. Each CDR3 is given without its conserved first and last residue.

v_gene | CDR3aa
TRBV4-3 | ASSQDPTSGRAYEQY
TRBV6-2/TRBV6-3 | ASRKLQRDQPQH
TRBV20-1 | SARQGAILNTEAF
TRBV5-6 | ASSLAATNTGELF
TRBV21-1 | ASSTKQGEAF
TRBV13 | ASSSGGITETQY
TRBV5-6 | ASRSDRGDSPLH
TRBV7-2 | VNSPRGGAGETQY
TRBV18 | ASSPYFRISNQPQH
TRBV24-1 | ATEIMDRGQDEQY
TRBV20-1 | SARDGGGSGGPEAF
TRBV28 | ASSLSLGDTQY
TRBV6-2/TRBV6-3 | ASSFEFAYGYT
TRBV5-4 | ASSLRKSSSYEQY
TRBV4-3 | ASSQVGRGSNTGELF
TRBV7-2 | ASSLTSGQKGQY
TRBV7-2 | ASSLKVGEQF
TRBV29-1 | SVGAQGLGEAQY
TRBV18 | ASSKDRSPGWLF
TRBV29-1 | SVAQGPGELF
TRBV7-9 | ASRLAGVYEQF
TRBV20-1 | SAPAGLAGGPRETQY
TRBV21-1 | ARAWETSNEQY
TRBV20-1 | SARGGAAWETQY
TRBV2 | ASKAQKDSYEQY
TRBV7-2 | ASRPRTGAGGYT
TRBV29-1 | SVEGNTEAF
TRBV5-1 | ASSLAGNSYEQY
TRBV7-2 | ASSLDQGGDTQY
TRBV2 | ASSVVHRNIQY
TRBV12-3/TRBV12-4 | ASSPSVPQETQY
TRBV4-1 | ASSQPGQGVYEQF
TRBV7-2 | ASSLVRTDTQY